This TCR beta chain was observed in a study of technical replicates of blood from a few donors (dated by TCRdb to the late 2010s). Points on this clone: The target of this receptor is not known. No base quality information exists; no much larger clone differs at one position.

The receptor library was made with the immunoSEQ multiplex PCR assay. Drawn from immuneACCESS, this table holds only the in-frame rearrangements with V and J called that TCRdb kept. Clones are partly lost; checked studies trace under half to an unresolved V gene and leave the rest unexplained. This sample is represented by 65,000 to 95,000 clones; about 97% of them were singletons. The ten largest clonotypes hold about 0.27% of the sample. After removal of 3 bases from V and 2 bases from J, the junction retains 3 bases not matched to a gene. The CDR3 goes from the cysteine to the phenylalanine over 14 residues. The sequence is cut down to CDR3 DNA, 42 bases in frame from base 1. CDR1 LNHDA and CDR2 SQIVND are derived from the germline V gene (reference sequence).

Recombination joined TRBV19 with TRBJ2-7; 8 central nucleotides agree with TRBD1. Sequencing was carried out using T cells isolated from PBMCs. This clonotype was obtained from a human donor in good health. CDR3 reads: CASSIGQGTYEQYF. The DNA is TGTGCCAGTAGTATCGGACAGGGTACCTACGAGCAGTACTTC.